Sequencing of this T cell receptor (beta chain) was carried out in a study of spatial heterogeneity in lung cancer. Many counts were recorded for this clonotype. Its antigen is not identified. Study-wide results and caveats: Circulating ubiquitous expanded tumor TCRs were observed more frequently at resection than at follow-up.

Unique molecular identifiers tagged every individual TCR cDNA molecule. TCRdb re-called the 5' RACE reads through MiXCR, storing one row per CDR3 protein. The sample yields around 26,000 distinct CDR3 sequences, about 7% seen once. Stated time point: sample taken at primary tumor resection. Donation came from about 72 patients with untreated early-stage non-small cell lung cancer. Unsorted samples of tumor, nontumor lung or frozen PBMC had their whole RNA sequenced. J was trimmed by 5 bases and V by 4 bases; bases with no gene match: 11. The CDR3 consists of 17 residues. Germline V gene lookup returns CDR1 SGHRS and CDR2 YFSETQ.

This specimen was PBMCs, taken at surgery. This chain joins TRBV5-1 and TRBJ2-2; 10 bases align to TRBD1. The sequence was collected from a male donor with early-stage non-small cell lung cancer. CDR3: CASSPKPGQGRTGELFF. DNA for the CDR3: TGCGCCAGCAGCCCGAAGCCGGGACAGGGGAGGACCGGGGAGCTGTTTTTT.